The 5 T cell receptor beta chains given below trace back to one sample, sequenced in a study of T cell responses to AZD1222 COVID-19 vaccine (TCRdb year 2021). Libraries were built with the immunoSEQ multiplex PCR assay. This is the immuneACCESS table as TCRdb keeps it, with only in-frame sequences that have V and J called. A part of the clones is gone; compared with another copy, unresolved V genes explain less than half, and the rest is unexplained. Recorded for this sample are about 120,000 clones; about nine tenths of them occurred a single time. The ten largest clones add up to 6% to 9% of the sample. Explained via the paper, the time point label denotes: baseline before first vaccination. The sample in question was peripheral blood, obtained on day 0 of AZD1222 vaccination. The receptor source for this set is an adult in good health.

J is TRBJ1-6 and V is TRBV11-2; D gene unclear. V was cut by 2 bases and J by 7 bases, with 3 bases left in between. In germline, CDR1 is SGHAT, CDR2 FQNNGV. This CDR3 spans 12 amino acids. CDR3 DNA sequence: TGTGCCAGCAGCTTACCCAATTCACCCCTCCACTTT. Translating it yields CASSLPNSPLHF. Together with reference TRBV11-2 and TRBJ1-6, the CDR3 gives the full variable domain: EAGVAQSPRYKIIEKRQSVAFWCNPISGHATLYWYQQILGQGPKLLIQFQNNGVVDDSQLPKDRFSAERLKGVDSTLKIQPAKLEDSAVYLCASSLPNSPLHFGNGTRLTVT.

V is TRBV9 and J is TRBJ2-1; D not certain. Looked up from germline, CDR1 is SGDLS and CDR2 is YYNGEE. This CDR3 spans 15 amino acids. The ends were cut back, 0 bases at V and 4 bases at J, with 11 bases in the middle. The CDR3 coding sequence is TGTGCCAGCAGCGTAGAGCTCTACCAGTACAATGAGCAGTTCTTC. It encodes CASSVELYQYNEQFF.

As regards this clone: A read error may account for a junction end that differs from germline. The J gene is TRBJ2-5, the V gene TRBV25-1; D is perhaps TRBD1 or TRBD2 (5 bases each). Germline CDR1 and CDR2: MGHDK and SYGVNS. This CDR3 comprises 12 residues. The CDR3 is CASSDHGANPDF. CDR3 DNA: TGTGCCAGCAGTGACCACGGGGCCAACCCAGACTTC.

In regard to this clone: Other DNA sequences in the same sample also yield this CDR3. The chain links TRBV5-4 to TRBJ1-5; 8 bases are a match to TRBD1. The V gene end was trimmed by 3 bases and the J gene end by 2 bases; junction bases not matched to a gene: 4. CDR1 SGHNT and CDR2 YYREEE come from the germline V gene (reference sequence). The CDR3 length is 15 residues. CDR3 DNA sequence: TGTGCCAGCAGCTCAGGGGGCGGGGGCAATCAGCCCCAGCATTTT. This sequence encodes CASSSGGGGNQPQHF.

CDR3 loop: CASTPDYRNTIYF. The CDR3 DNA reads TGTGCCAGCACTCCTGACTACCGAAACACCATATATTTT. The rearrangement joins TRBV28 to TRBJ1-3; D not resolved. The CDR3 runs 13 residues. CDR1 and CDR2 from the germline V gene are MDHEN and SYDVKM. The V end lost 7 bases, the J end lost 5 bases, and 12 bases lay between the germline ends. The whole variable domain, remainder taken from reference TRBV28 and TRBJ1-3, is DVKVTQSSRYLVKRTGEKVFLECVQDMDHENMFWYRQDPGLGLRLIYFSYDVKMKEKGDIPEGYSVSREKKERFSLILESASTNQTSMYLCASTPDYRNTIYFGEGSWLTVV.